The 32 T cell receptor beta chains in this list originate from one sample, sequenced in a study of hypomethylating agent response in myelodysplastic syndrome. Measured with immunoSEQ multiplex PCR; TCRdb has only the in-frame clones, and not every one. The sample lists about 5,700 clones; over 80% were seen once. This specimen consisted of bone marrow, obtained before or after starting hypomethylating agent treatment for myelodysplastic syndrome (not recorded which). These receptors were collected from a human donor with myelodysplastic syndrome.

The chain carries TRBV6-1 and TRBJ1-4, with D perhaps TRBD1 (5 bases). Germline V gene lookup returns CDR1 MNHNS and CDR2 SASEGT. The V end was cut by 2 bases, the J end by 7 bases, with 11 bases between. This CDR3 has 14 residues. The CDR3 DNA follows: TGTGCCAGCAGTGAAATGAGGGGCAGTGAAAAACTGTTTTTT. This translates into CASSEMRGSEKLFF.

The chain uses TRBV15 and TRBJ1-1; a possible D gene is TRBD1 (6 bases). Trimming cost V 0 bases and J 7 bases, with 18 bases left between them. This CDR3 spans 16 amino acids. The germline CDR1 and CDR2 sequences are LNHNV and YYDKDF (reference sequence). The CDR3 is CATSRDKGGSKSEAFF. The CDR3 region has the DNA TGTGCCACCAGCAGAGATAAGGGGGGCTCAAAGAGTGAAGCTTTCTTT.

The V call is TRBV5-4, the J call TRBJ1-2; 7 bases fit TRBD1. Germline CDR1 reads SGHNT; CDR2 reads YYREEE (reference sequence). Trimming cost V 2 bases and J 7 bases; bases outside gene matches: 11. The CDR3 covers 15 residues. Here the CDR3 DNA reads TGTGCCAGCAGCTTCCCCTCAGAGGGGGCTGCTGGCTACACCTTC. It specifies CASSFPSEGAAGYTF.

The CDR3 spells CASSIRPQGENTEAFF. In DNA form, the CDR3 reads TGCGCCAGCAGCATCAGGCCCCAGGGAGAGAACACTGAAGCTTTCTTT. The genes are TRBV5-1 and TRBJ1-1; tentative D call: TRBD1 (5 bases). Germline CDR1 reads SGHRS; CDR2 reads YFSETQ. Trimming stripped 4 bases from V and 1 base from J, with 17 bases between. This CDR3 comprises 16 residues. The full variable domain, rest sourced from reference TRBV5-1 and TRBJ1-1, is KAGVTQTPRYLIKTRGQQVTLSCSPISGHRSVSWYQQTPGQGLQFLFEYFSETQRNKGNFPGRFSGRQFSNSRSEMNVSTLELGDSALYLCASSIRPQGENTEAFFGQGTRLTVV.

This clone was observed a single time. V gene TRBV29-1 combines with J gene TRBJ1-2; 8 bases agree with TRBD1. Germline V CDR1 and CDR2: SQVTM, ANQGSEA. The CDR3 is made up of 13 amino acids. J gave up 5 bases and V 5 bases, and 7 bases lay outside the gene matches. Here the CDR3 DNA reads TGCAGCGTTAAGGACAGGGACTTTTATGGCTACACCTTC. This codes for CSVKDRDFYGYTF. Full variable domain (rest looked up from reference TRBV29-1 and TRBJ1-2): SAVISQKPSRDICQRGTSLTIQCQVDSQVTMMFWYRQQPGQSLTLIATANQGSEATYESGFVIDKFPISRPNLTFSTLTVSNMSPEDSSIYLCSVKDRDFYGYTFGSGTRLTVV.

This chain joins TRBV29-1 and TRBJ1-2; D perhaps matches TRBD1 (6 bases). This CDR3 has 13 amino acids. Looked up from germline, CDR1 is SQVTM and CDR2 is ANQGSEA. The V end lost 6 bases, the J end lost 8 bases, and 19 bases lay between the germline ends. In DNA form, the CDR3 reads TGCAGCGTAGCCGGGACATTAGGGGTAGGCTACACCTTC. Residues: CSVAGTLGVGYTF.

This clone appeared a few times. In DNA form, the CDR3 reads TGTGCCAGCAGTGGCACTACCGGGAGCCATAATTCACCCCTCCACTTT. This gives the protein CASSGTTGSHNSPLHF. The J gene is TRBJ1-6, the V gene TRBV25-1; no clear D. The V gene lost 4 bases and the J gene lost 5 bases, with 15 bases spanning the gap. The length of the CDR3 is 16 residues. Germline lookup yields CDR1 MGHDK and CDR2 SYGVNS.

V usage is TRBV5-5 and J usage is TRBJ1-2, with D perhaps matching TRBD1 (5 bases). The CDR3 is made up of 15 amino acids. Trimming took off 0 bases at V and 8 bases at J, with 17 bases between the two ends. Germline CDR1 is SGHKS and CDR2 is YYEKEE (reference sequence). CDR3 DNA: TGTGCCAGCAGCTTGGCGGGACGCCCCTCTGAGGGCTACACCTTC. Amino acid sequence: CASSLAGRPSEGYTF.

The chain carries TRBV19 and TRBJ1-2; 8 bases match TRBD1. There are 16 residues in the CDR3. V shed 7 bases and J 2 bases; nucleotides not matched to a gene: 12. CDR1 is LNHDA and CDR2 is SQIVND in the germline V gene (reference sequence). The CDR3 reads CASTNLGTGQNYGYTF. For the CDR3, the DNA is TGTGCCAGTACCAATCTAGGGACAGGACAAAACTATGGCTACACCTTC.

Only one count was recorded for this clone. This chain links TRBV7-9 with TRBJ2-7; no clear D gene. V lost 4 bases and J lost 2, with 12 bases in between. In germline, CDR1 is SEHNR, CDR2 FQNEAQ (reference sequence). CDR3 size: 14 residues. The CDR3 nucleotides are TGTGCCAGCAGCTCCAAGGAAGTAACCTACGAGCAGTACTTC. This translates into CASSSKEVTYEQYF.

The chain combines TRBV6-6 with TRBJ2-1, with 7 bases identical to TRBD2. Germline values: CDR1 MNHNY, CDR2 SVGAGI (reference sequence). The V and J ends lost 6 bases and 6 bases, in that order; junction bases with no gene match: 5. The CDR3 sequence is 13 residues long. As DNA, the CDR3 is TGTGCCAGCAGGACTAGCAGATCCAATGAGCAGTTCTTC. It is translated as CASRTSRSNEQFF.

The chain has TRBV11-3 and TRBJ2-3; weak D call: TRBD2 (6 bases). The CDR3 is 16 amino acids. The germline gives CDR1 SGHNT, CDR2 YENEEA. V was cut by 4 bases and J by 2 bases, with 16 bases left in between. The CDR3 loop reads CASSSDYPHYTDTQYF. In nucleotides, the CDR3 is TGTGCCAGCAGCTCGGACTATCCCCACTACACAGATACGCAGTATTTT.

This chain joins TRBV7-2 and TRBJ1-5; 8 bases align to TRBD1. The CDR3 is made up of 13 amino acids. Germline assignment: CDR1 SGHTA and CDR2 FQGNSA. The J segment lost 5 bases and the V segment lost 5 bases, leaving 2 bases of the junction unmatched. The CDR3 DNA reads TGTGCCAGCAGCCAGGGGGCTGATCAGCCCCAGCATTTT. This sequence encodes CASSQGADQPQHF.

The chain uses TRBV6-5 and TRBJ2-2; weak D call: TRBD1 (5 bases). CDR3 length: 15 residues. The V end lost 0 bases, the J end lost 7 bases, and 12 bases lay between the germline ends. Germline V gene data show CDR1 as MNHEY and CDR2 as SVGAGI. The CDR3 coding sequence is TGTGCCAGCAGTTACTCTGGGCAGGGTGGCGGGGAGCTGTTTTTT. It codes for CASSYSGQGGGELFF.

The V and J genes are TRBV6-5 and TRBJ2-5; the match to TRBD1 covers 7 bases. Germline assignment: CDR1 MNHEY and CDR2 SVGAGI. The CDR3 consists of 15 residues. V lost 4 bases to trimming and J lost 1 base; unmatched junction nucleotides: 6. The CDR3 loop is CASSSLRDSQETQYF. The CDR3 region has the DNA TGTGCCAGCAGTTCTCTAAGGGACAGCCAAGAGACCCAGTACTTC.

The rearrangement links TRBV19 to TRBJ2-5, with TRBD1 matching over 8 bases. The germline gives CDR1 LNHDA, CDR2 SQIVND (reference sequence). The junction had 11 bases not matched to a gene; V was cut back by 6 bases and J by 11 bases. This CDR3 is 13 amino acids long. CDR3 in amino acids: CASSPTGAQEQYF. DNA for the CDR3: TGTGCCAGTAGCCCGACAGGGGCTCAAGAGCAGTACTTC.

The chain joins TRBV19 to TRBJ1-1; D unclear. Trimming cost V 5 bases and J 1 base, with 14 bases left between them. CDR1 LNHDA and CDR2 SQIVND come from the germline V gene (reference sequence). This CDR3 contains 15 residues. CDR3 in amino acids: CASSLVLGTNTEAFF. The CDR3 coding sequence is TGTGCCAGTAGTTTGGTGCTCGGTACGAACACTGAAGCTTTCTTT.

The chain couples TRBV2 to TRBJ1-2, with D possibly matching TRBD1 (6 bases). Germline V gives CDR1 SNHLY, CDR2 FYNNEI. This CDR3 spans 14 amino acids. Trimming removed 0 bases at V and 3 bases at J, with 8 bases between. In nucleotides, the CDR3 is TGTGCCAGCAGTGAAGCGGAGGGGGACTATGGCTACACCTTC. It codes for CASSEAEGDYGYTF.

The chain recombines TRBV11-2 with TRBJ1-1; no clear D. The CDR3 length is 13 residues. Germline V gene lookup returns CDR1 SGHAT and CDR2 FQNNGV. Deletions cut 1 base from V and 1 base from J, with 4 bases between. The CDR3 DNA follows: TGTGCCAGCAGCTTAGCACAGAACACTGAAGCTTTCTTT. As protein: CASSLAQNTEAFF.

The chain uses TRBV7-2 and TRBJ1-1, with D maybe TRBD1 (5 bases). The CDR3 runs to 15 residues. Between the trimmed V and J ends, which lost 5 bases and 4 bases, there was a span of 17 bases. Germline CDR1 SGHTA, CDR2 FQGNSA. In DNA form, the CDR3 reads TGTGCCAGCAGCAGAGACAATTGGAGGGGCACTGAAGCTTTCTTT. This encodes CASSRDNWRGTEAFF.

V gene TRBV18 combines with J gene TRBJ1-2, with 11 nucleotides matching TRBD1. Trimming cost V 3 bases and J 0 bases; bases outside gene matches: 3. The CDR3 loop spans 16 amino acids. Germline V lookup: CDR1 KGHSH, CDR2 LQKENI. DNA for the CDR3: TGTGCCAGCTCACCTCGGGGACAGGGGGCTAACTATGGCTACACCTTC. Protein sequence: CASSPRGQGANYGYTF. Combining the CDR3 with reference TRBV18 and TRBJ1-2 gives the whole variable domain NAGVMQNPRHLVRRRGQEARLRCSPMKGHSHVYWYRQLPEEGLKFMVYLQKENIIDESGMPKERFSAEFPKEGPSILRIQQVVRGDSAAYFCASSPRGQGANYGYTFGSGTRLTVV.

To note about this clone: Compared with germline, one end of the junction differs, possibly owing to a read error. V and J are TRBV11-2 and TRBJ2-2, with a tentative D call TRBD2 (5 bases). This CDR3 is 14 amino acids long. Germline-derived CDR1 and CDR2 are SGHAT and FQNNGV. CDR3 protein: CASSWAVNTGELLF. The CDR3 coding sequence is TGTGCCAGCAGCTGGGCCGTGAACACCGGGGAGCTGCTTTTT.

This clone was found once. This rearrangement joins TRBV7-7 to TRBJ2-3; D uncertain. Germline V CDR1 and CDR2: SSHAT, FNYEAQ (reference sequence). Trimming took off 1 base at V and 2 bases at J, with 10 bases between the two ends. This CDR3 has 15 amino acids. CDR3 nucleotides: TGTGCCAGCAGCTTAGACGGTACGATCACAGATACGCAGTATTTT. Translated, it gives CASSLDGTITDTQYF.

This clone occurred once. The chain recombines TRBV7-2 with TRBJ2-7, with 8 bases aligning to TRBD2. Trimming cost V 0 bases and J 5 bases; bases outside gene matches: 3. The CDR3 is 14 residues long. The V gene's germline CDR1 is SGHTA and CDR2 FQGNSA. The CDR3 sequence: CASSLAGGADEQYF. In nucleotides, the CDR3 is TGTGCCAGCAGCTTAGCCGGGGGGGCGGACGAGCAGTACTTC.

The V call is TRBV29-1, the J call TRBJ1-1; D possibly corresponds to TRBD1 (5 bases). The CDR3 loop spans 12 amino acids. Germline CDR1 is SQVTM and CDR2 is ANQGSEA. V was clipped by 6 bases and J by 5 bases, with 13 bases between them. CDR3 amino acids: CSVAPRQTEAFF. CDR3 bases: TGCAGCGTGGCCCCTAGACAGACTGAAGCTTTCTTT.

The rearrangement links TRBV19 to TRBJ1-1; 7 bases map to TRBD1. The junction had 8 bases not matched to a gene; V was cut back by 0 bases and J by 4 bases. CDR3 length equals 16 residues. Germline V gives CDR1 LNHDA, CDR2 SQIVND (reference sequence). CDR3 sequence reads: CASSIDVTGAATEAFF. The CDR3 DNA is TGTGCCAGTAGTATAGACGTAACAGGGGCTGCCACTGAAGCTTTCTTT.

This clone was seen more than once but under ten times. The chain is built from TRBV29-1 and TRBJ2-7, with D perhaps TRBD1 (6 bases). In germline, CDR1 is SQVTM, CDR2 ANQGSEA. Trimming cost V 3 bases and J 2 bases, with 8 bases left between them. This CDR3 is built from 12 residues. The CDR3 DNA is TGCAGCGTTGACACAGGGCCCTACGAGCAGTACTTC. As protein: CSVDTGPYEQYF.

The rearrangement links TRBV28 to TRBJ1-2; TRBD1 agrees at 9 bases. CDR1 is MDHEN and CDR2 is SYDVKM in the germline V gene. The CDR3 runs 15 residues. V lost 3 bases, J lost 8 bases, and 10 bases stayed unmatched. The CDR3 reads CASSLANRGPGGYTF. DNA for the CDR3: TGTGCCAGCAGTTTGGCGAACAGGGGGCCTGGAGGCTACACCTTC.

V and J are TRBV5-1 and TRBJ1-5; no definite D call. Germline V lookup: CDR1 SGHRS, CDR2 YFSETQ. The CDR3 totals 14 residues. The germline V and J ends were trimmed by 0 bases and 7 bases, with 11 bases remaining between them. The CDR3 coding sequence is TGCGCCAGCAGCTTGGAGGGAGGGTACCAGCCCCAGCATTTT. This encodes CASSLEGGYQPQHF.

J is TRBJ2-5 and V is TRBV10-3; no definite D call. The J call may be faulty, since TRBJ2-7 better matches the DNA end. From germline, CDR1 is ENHRY and CDR2 SYGVKD. The CDR3 extends over 14 amino acids. The CDR3 coding sequence is TGTGCCATCAGTGAAGGATTGGCGGCGTACGAGCAGTACTTC. It encodes CAISEGLAAYEQYF.

On this clone: This likely came from a read error, as a far larger clone is one base away. V usage is TRBV4-2 and J usage is TRBJ1-6; TRBD1 matches at 7 bases. V shed 0 bases, J shed 7 bases, and the junction held 21 bases outside the gene matches. Germline V lookup: CDR1 LGHNA, CDR2 YNFKEQ. The CDR3 has 21 residues. CDR3: CASSQDLHSGDSLFRNSPLHF. CDR3 nucleotides: TGTGCCAGCAGCCAAGATCTCCATTCCGGGGACAGCCTTTTTCGGAATTCACCCCTCCACTTT.

V usage is TRBV29-1 and J usage is TRBJ1-5, with D maybe TRBD1 (6 bases). The CDR3 spans 12 residues. Germline loops: CDR1 SQVTM, CDR2 ANQGSEA. V dropped 5 bases and J dropped 2 bases, with 7 bases sitting between them. The CDR3 nucleotides are TGCAGCGTTCGACAGGGCAATCAGCCCCAGCATTTT. This encodes CSVRQGNQPQHF.